The subject of this entry is one T cell receptor (beta chain). Its antigen remains unknown. Germline CDR1 SQVTM, CDR2 ANQGSEA. The CDR3 has 13 residues. The V and J ends lost 5 bases and 1 base respectively, with 10 bases between them. The data were obtained in a study of T cell responses to AZD1222 COVID-19 vaccine. Study-wide results and limits: Only after the peak T cell response were repertoires sampled.

Profiled with immunoSEQ multiplex PCR; TCRdb holds only in-frame clones, not every one. The sample consists of roughly 120,000 clones, about 90% of them appearing once. V is TRBV29-1 and J is TRBJ2-3; D gene uncertain. The receptor was derived from an adult in good health. The starting material was peripheral blood, obtained on day 0 of AZD1222 vaccination. The CDR3 here is CSVKAARTDTQYF. The CDR3 DNA follows: TGCAGCGTTAAAGCAGCCCGCACAGATACGCAGTATTTT.